Reported below is one T cell receptor beta chain. Authors' methods: For nucleated cells, counts were estimated from reference gene primer amplification. The assay was immunoSEQ multiplex PCR, and TCRdb's table has in-frame clones only and misses some. The D gene and trimming were derived from the DNA, and the V and J assignments and clone size from that table. The table has about 150,000 clones, 80% to 90% seen once. Cohorts were assigned according to the clinical history that participants reported. Donors in Cohort 3 who had recovered were those with two negative PCRs, healthcare professional clearance, or resolution of their symptoms. The entry originates in a study of blood T cell repertoires in COVID-19. Background on the study: PBMCs, B-cell-depleted T cells, or T cells were the source of the cDNA or gDNA that made up the material.

The CDR3 sequence is 11 residues long. The germline V gene encodes CDR1 SQVTM and CDR2 ANQGSEA. V was clipped by 4 bases and J by 7 bases, with 8 bases between them. The receptor comes from a middle-aged man who had recovered from COVID-19. The specimen was PBMCs or T cells enriched from blood (not recorded which). This sequence joins TRBV29-1 and TRBJ2-1; D may be TRBD1 (5 bases). The CDR3 DNA reads as TGCAGCGTTGTACAGGTGAATGAGCAGTTCTTC. Translated, it gives CSVVQVNEQFF.